The 11 T cell receptor beta chains listed next were all sequenced from one sample in a study of blood T cell repertoires in COVID-19. Sequencing was performed with immunoSEQ multiplex PCR; in TCRdb, only in-frame clones are kept and a portion is missing. The profile shows about 290,000 clones, under 90% of them singletons. Material: peripheral blood. Every receptor here comes from a woman younger than 45 with COVID-19, enrolled during active disease.

The chain recombines TRBV2 with TRBJ1-2, with D perhaps matching TRBD1 (6 bases). Trimming stripped 3 bases from V and 1 base from J, with 12 bases between. CDR1 is SNHLY, CDR2 FYNNEI, per germline. This CDR3 is built from 15 residues. CDR3 loop: CASSEDSFNNYGYTF. The CDR3 nucleotides read TGTGCCAGCAGTGAGGACAGCTTCAATAACTATGGCTACACCTTC.

The V gene is TRBV7-9, the J gene TRBJ2-3, with a weak D call TRBD1 (6 bases). The V gene lost 5 bases and the J gene lost 7 bases, with 10 bases spanning the gap. The CDR3 length is 12 residues. The V gene's germline CDR1 is SEHNR and CDR2 FQNEAQ (reference sequence). The DNA for the CDR3 is TGTGCCAGCAGCGTCCAGGGGCATACGCAGTATTTT. Amino acid sequence: CASSVQGHTQYF.

The chain recombines TRBV7-8 with TRBJ2-2; D remains ambiguous. Germline values: CDR1 SGHVS, CDR2 FQNEAQ. Deletions cut 4 bases from V and 2 bases from J, with 8 bases between. The CDR3 runs to 14 residues. CDR3 region: CASSSNKNTGELFF. DNA for the CDR3: TGTGCCAGCAGCTCGAACAAAAACACCGGGGAGCTGTTTTTT.

This clone occurred once. This chain connects TRBV3-1 (or the pseudogene TRBV3-2) to TRBJ2-1, with D possibly matching TRBD2 (6 bases). The CDR3 runs 16 residues. Trimming took off 1 base at V and 5 bases at J, with 15 bases between the two ends. Germline CDR1 is LGHDT and CDR2 is YNNKEL (reference sequence). CDR3 residues: CASSQGGGNLNNEQFF. Written as DNA, the CDR3 is TGTGCCAGCAGCCAAGGGGGCGGGAACCTGAACAATGAGCAGTTCTTC.

The V call is TRBV5-4, the J call TRBJ2-5, with D perhaps matching TRBD1 (7 bases). Trimming removed 4 bases from V and 3 bases from J, with 19 bases in between. This CDR3 region has 16 residues. Germline V gives CDR1 SGHNT, CDR2 YYREEE (reference sequence). This CDR3 reads CASSIRGEPLKETQYF. CDR3 bases: TGTGCCAGCAGCATCAGGGGGGAACCCCTAAAAGAGACCCAGTACTTC.

This clone occurred a few times. This sequence joins TRBV5-4 and TRBJ2-7; 15 positions match TRBD2. This CDR3 is built from 15 residues. V dropped 4 bases and J dropped 3; count of bases not matched to a gene: 2. Germline V gives CDR1 SGHNT, CDR2 YYREEE (reference sequence). The CDR3 DNA reads as TGTGCCAGCAGCCCGGGACTAGCGGGGGGCTACGAGCAGTACTTC. Protein sequence: CASSPGLAGGYEQYF.

The rearrangement uses TRBV7-8 and TRBJ1-2; a weak D match, TRBD1 (6 bases). V was clipped by 5 bases and J by 2 bases, with 12 bases between them. The CDR3 runs 14 residues. The germline CDR1 and CDR2 sequences are SGHVS and FQNEAQ. CDR3 residues: CASSGSTGNYGYTF. CDR3 DNA: TGTGCCAGCAGCGGGTCGACAGGCAACTATGGCTACACCTTC.

This sequence joins TRBV6-2 or TRBV6-3 and TRBJ1-1, with D possibly matching TRBD1 (5 bases). Germline V gene data show CDR1 as MNHEY and CDR2 as SVGEGT. V was trimmed by 6 bases and J by 7 bases, leaving 15 bases between them. This CDR3 has 13 amino acids. CDR3 sequence: CASSRESRGEAFF. The CDR3 DNA sequence: TGTGCCAGCAGCAGGGAGAGTCGGGGTGAAGCTTTCTTT.

The rearrangement uses TRBV7-2 and TRBJ1-2; a possible D gene is TRBD1 (6 bases). V lost 2 bases, J lost 6 bases, and 13 bases lay in between. This CDR3 region has 14 residues. The V gene's germline CDR1 is SGHTA and CDR2 FQGNSA. The CDR3 DNA reads TGTGCCAGCAGCTTAAGGGGGGGCGCAGATGGCTACACCTTC. Its translation: CASSLRGGADGYTF.

The V gene is TRBV2, the J gene TRBJ2-1; 8 nucleotides match TRBD2. This CDR3 contains 17 residues. V trimming: 4 bases; J trimming: 8 bases; junction bases outside the gene matches: 16. Germline V gene sequence: CDR1 SNHLY, CDR2 FYNNEI. The CDR3 region has the DNA TGTGCCAGCAGTGGCGGTCCCCGGACTAGCATCGTGGATGAGCAGTTCTTC. This gives the protein CASSGGPRTSIVDEQFF.

J is TRBJ1-2 and V is TRBV6-5; D gene ambiguous. The length of the CDR3 is 12 residues. Per germline, CDR1 MNHEY and CDR2 SVGAGI. The V end was cut by 6 bases, the J end by 4 bases, with 9 bases between. CDR3 sequence: CASREESYGYTF. As DNA, the CDR3 is TGTGCCAGCAGGGAGGAATCCTATGGCTACACCTTC.